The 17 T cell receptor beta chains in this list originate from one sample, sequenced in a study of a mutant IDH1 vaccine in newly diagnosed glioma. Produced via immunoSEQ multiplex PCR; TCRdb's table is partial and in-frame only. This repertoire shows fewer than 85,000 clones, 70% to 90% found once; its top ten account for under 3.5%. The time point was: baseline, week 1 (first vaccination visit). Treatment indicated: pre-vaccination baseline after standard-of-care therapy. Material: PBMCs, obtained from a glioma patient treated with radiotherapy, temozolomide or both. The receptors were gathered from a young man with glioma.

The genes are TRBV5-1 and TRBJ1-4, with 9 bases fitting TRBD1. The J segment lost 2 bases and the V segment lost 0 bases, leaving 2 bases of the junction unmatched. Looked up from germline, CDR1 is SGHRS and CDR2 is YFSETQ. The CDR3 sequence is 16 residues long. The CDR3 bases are TGCGCCAGCAGCTTGGGACAGGGGGTGACTAATGAAAAACTGTTTTTT. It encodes CASSLGQGVTNEKLFF. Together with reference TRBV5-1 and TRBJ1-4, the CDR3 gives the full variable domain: KAGVTQTPRYLIKTRGQQVTLSCSPISGHRSVSWYQQTPGQGLQFLFEYFSETQRNKGNFPGRFSGRQFSNSRSEMNVSTLELGDSALYLCASSLGQGVTNEKLFFGSGTQLSVL.

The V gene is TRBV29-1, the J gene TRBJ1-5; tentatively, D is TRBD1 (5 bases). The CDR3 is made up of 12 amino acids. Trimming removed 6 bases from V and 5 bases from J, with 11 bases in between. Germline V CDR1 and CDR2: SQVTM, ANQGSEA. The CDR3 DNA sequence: TGCAGCGTCGGGGCTCGGGATCAGCCCCAGCATTTT. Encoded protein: CSVGARDQPQHF.

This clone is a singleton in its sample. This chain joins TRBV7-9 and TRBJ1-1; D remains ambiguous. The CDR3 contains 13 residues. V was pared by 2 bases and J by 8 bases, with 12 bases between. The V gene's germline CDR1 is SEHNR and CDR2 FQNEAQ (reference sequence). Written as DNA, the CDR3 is TGTGCCAGCAGCTTAATAACGGTTCGGGAAGCTTTCTTT. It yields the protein CASSLITVREAFF.

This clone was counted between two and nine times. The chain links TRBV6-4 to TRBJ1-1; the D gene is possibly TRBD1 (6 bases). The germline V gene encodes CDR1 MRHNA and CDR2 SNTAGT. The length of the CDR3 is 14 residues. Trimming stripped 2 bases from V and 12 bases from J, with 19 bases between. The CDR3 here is CASSDNAGALRTFF. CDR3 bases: TGTGCCAGCAGTGACAACGCGGGGGCCTTAAGAACTTTCTTT.

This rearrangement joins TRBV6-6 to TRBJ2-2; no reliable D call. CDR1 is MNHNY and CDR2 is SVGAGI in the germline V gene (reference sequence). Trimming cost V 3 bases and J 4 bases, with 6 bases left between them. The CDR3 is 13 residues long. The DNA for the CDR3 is TGTGCCAGCAGTTATGTGGGCACCGGGGAGCTGTTTTTT. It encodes CASSYVGTGELFF.

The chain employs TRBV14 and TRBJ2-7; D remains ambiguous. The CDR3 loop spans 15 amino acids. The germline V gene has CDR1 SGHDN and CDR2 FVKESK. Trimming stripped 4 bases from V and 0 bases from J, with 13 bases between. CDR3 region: CASSPRRDASYEQYF. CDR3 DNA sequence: TGTGCCAGCAGCCCCCGACGAGATGCCTCCTACGAGCAGTACTTC.

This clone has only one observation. The CDR3 protein is CASSQPPGTGYGYGYTF. The CDR3 region has the DNA TGTGCCAGCAGTCAACCCCCCGGGACAGGGTATGGCTATGGCTACACCTTC. This rearrangement joins TRBV28 to TRBJ1-2, with 9 bases aligning to TRBD1. Germline V lookup: CDR1 MDHEN, CDR2 SYDVKM. V was pared by 5 bases and J by 4 bases, with 14 bases of the junction left unmatched. This CDR3 has 17 amino acids.

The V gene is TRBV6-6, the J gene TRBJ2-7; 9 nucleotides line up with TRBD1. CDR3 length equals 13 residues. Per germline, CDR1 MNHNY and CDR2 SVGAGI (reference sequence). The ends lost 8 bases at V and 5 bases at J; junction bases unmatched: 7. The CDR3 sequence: CASSDRGVDEQYF. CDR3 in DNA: TGTGCCAGCTCCGACAGGGGGGTAGACGAGCAGTACTTC.

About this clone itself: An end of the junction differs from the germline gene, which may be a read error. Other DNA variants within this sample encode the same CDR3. This CDR3 reads CATSRDLLGDSYEQYF. The CDR3 DNA sequence: TGTGCCACCAGCAGAGATCTTCTGGGAGACTCCTACGAGCAGTATTTC. The chain recombines TRBV15 with TRBJ2-7; D may be TRBD2 (5 bases). The germline CDR1 and CDR2 sequences are LNHNV and YYDKDF (reference sequence). This CDR3 comprises 16 residues.

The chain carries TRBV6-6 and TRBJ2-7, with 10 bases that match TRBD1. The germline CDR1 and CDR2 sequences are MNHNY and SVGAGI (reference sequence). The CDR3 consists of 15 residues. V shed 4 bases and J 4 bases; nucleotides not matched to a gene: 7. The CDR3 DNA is TGTGCCAGCAGTTTCCGGGACAGGGGACCTTACGAGCAGTACTTC. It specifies CASSFRDRGPYEQYF.

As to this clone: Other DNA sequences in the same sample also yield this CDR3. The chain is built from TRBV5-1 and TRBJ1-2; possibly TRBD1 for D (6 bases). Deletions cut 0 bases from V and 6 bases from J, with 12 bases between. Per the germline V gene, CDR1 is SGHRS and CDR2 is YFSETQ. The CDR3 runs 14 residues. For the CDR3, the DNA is TGCGCCAGCAGCTTGGTAGGGGGGAGCGATGGCTACACCTTC. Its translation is CASSLVGGSDGYTF.

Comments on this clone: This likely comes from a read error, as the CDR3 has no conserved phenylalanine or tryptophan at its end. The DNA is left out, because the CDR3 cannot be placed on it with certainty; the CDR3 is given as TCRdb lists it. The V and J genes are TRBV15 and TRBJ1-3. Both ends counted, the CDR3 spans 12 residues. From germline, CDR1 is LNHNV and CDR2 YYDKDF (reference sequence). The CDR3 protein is CATSLGRAPFIL.

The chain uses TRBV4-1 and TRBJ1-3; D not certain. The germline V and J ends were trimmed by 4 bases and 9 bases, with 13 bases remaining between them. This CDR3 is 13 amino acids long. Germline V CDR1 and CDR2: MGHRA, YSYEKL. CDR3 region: CASSPLVVGTIYF. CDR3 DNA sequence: TGCGCCAGCAGCCCCTTGGTGGTTGGCACCATATATTTT.

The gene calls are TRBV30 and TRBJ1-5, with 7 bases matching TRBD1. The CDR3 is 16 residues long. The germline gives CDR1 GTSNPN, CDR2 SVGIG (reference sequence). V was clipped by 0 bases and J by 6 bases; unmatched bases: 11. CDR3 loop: CAWSVGGQGESQPQHF. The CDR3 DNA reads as TGTGCCTGGAGTGTGGGCGGGCAGGGGGAGAGTCAGCCCCAGCATTTT.

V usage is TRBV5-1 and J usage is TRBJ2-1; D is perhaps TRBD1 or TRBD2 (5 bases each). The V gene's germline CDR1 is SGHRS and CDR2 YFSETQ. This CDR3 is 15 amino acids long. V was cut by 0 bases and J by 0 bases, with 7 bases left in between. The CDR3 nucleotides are TGCGCCAGCAGCTTGGGGGGGAGCTCCTACAATGAGCAGTTCTTC. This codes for CASSLGGSSYNEQFF.

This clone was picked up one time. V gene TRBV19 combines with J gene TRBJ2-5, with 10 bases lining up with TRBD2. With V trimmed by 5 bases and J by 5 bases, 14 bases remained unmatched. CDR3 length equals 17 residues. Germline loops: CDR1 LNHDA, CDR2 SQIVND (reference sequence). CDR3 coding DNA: TGTGCCAGTAGTTTCCAACCTCTAGCGGGGGCTGGGGAGACCCAGTACTTC. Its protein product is CASSFQPLAGAGETQYF. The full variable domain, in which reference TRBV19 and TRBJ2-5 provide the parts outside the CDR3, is DGGITQSPKYLFRKEGQNVTLSCEQNLNHDAMYWYRQDPGQGLRLIYYSQIVNDFQKGDIAEGYSVSREKKESFPLTVTSAQKNPTAFYLCASSFQPLAGAGETQYFGPGTRLLVL.

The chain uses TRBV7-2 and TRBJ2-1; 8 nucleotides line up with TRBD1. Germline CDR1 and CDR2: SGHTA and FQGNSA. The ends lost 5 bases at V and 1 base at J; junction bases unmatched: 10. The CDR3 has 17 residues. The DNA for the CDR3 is TGTGCCAGCAGCCCCGGACAGGGAAGAGGGTCCTACAATGAGCAGTTCTTC. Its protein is CASSPGQGRGSYNEQFF. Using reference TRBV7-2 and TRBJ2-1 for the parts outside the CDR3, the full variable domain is GAGVSQSPSNKVTEKGKDVELRCDPISGHTALYWYRQSLGQGLEFLIYFQGNSAPDKSGLPSDRFSAERTGGSVSTLTIQRTQQEDSAVYLCASSPGQGRGSYNEQFFGPGTRLTVL.